This entry lists 10 T cell receptor beta chains sequenced from one sample in a study of cytomegalovirus exposure and HLA in healthy donors. 13 Jbeta primers and 60 Vbeta primers were used for the PCR. Profiling relied on immunoSEQ multiplex PCR, and the TCRdb table lists in-frame clones only, not all of them. The sample lists some 190,000 clones; 65% to 80% were seen once. Sequencing used PBMCs. These receptor sequences come from a woman in her twenties or thirties in good health and CMV-seropositive.

Notes on this clone: The same CDR3 arises from other DNA sequences in this sample as well. This sequence joins TRBV9 and TRBJ2-1; D may be TRBD2 (5 bases). The CDR3 sequence is 15 residues long. V was shortened by 2 bases and J by 0 bases, with 9 bases between the two germline ends. Germline V gives CDR1 SGDLS, CDR2 YYNGEE. In DNA, the CDR3 is TGTGCCAGCAGCGTGAGAACTAGCTCCTACAATGAGCAGTTCTTC. This translates into CASSVRTSSYNEQFF.

This chain links TRBV11-2 with TRBJ1-3; D is perhaps TRBD1 (5 bases). The CDR3 covers 16 residues. From germline, CDR1 is SGHAT and CDR2 FQNNGV. Trimming stripped 1 base from V and 0 bases from J, with 10 bases between. Here the CDR3 DNA reads TGTGCCAGCAGCTTAGTGTTAGGGGCCTCTGGAAACACCATATATTTT. The encoded protein is CASSLVLGASGNTIYF.

Details on this clone: A junction end diverges from the germline sequence, so it may reflect a read error. The CDR3 protein is CASSLDRGSGANGLTF. Written as DNA, the CDR3 is TGTGCCAGCAGCCTGGACAGGGGCTCTGGGGCCAACGGCCTGACTTTC. The chain combines TRBV7-9 with TRBJ2-6; 9 bases are a match to TRBD1. There are 16 residues in the CDR3. Germline-derived CDR1 and CDR2 are SEHNR and FQNEAQ (reference sequence).

In its sample, this clone was seen once. The chain combines TRBV4-3 with TRBJ2-2, with TRBD2 as a possible D gene (6 bases). Deletions cut 8 bases from V and 4 bases from J, with 14 bases between. CDR3 size: 14 residues. Looked up from germline, CDR1 is LGHNA and CDR2 is YSLEER. The CDR3 here is CASPQRVGTGELFF. The CDR3 DNA reads TGCGCCAGCCCCCAGCGGGTAGGCACCGGGGAGCTGTTTTTT.

J is TRBJ1-3 and V is TRBV4-1; D remains ambiguous. V shed 3 bases and J shed 1 base, with 10 bases lying between them. The germline V gene has CDR1 MGHRA and CDR2 YSYEKL. This CDR3 has 15 amino acids. The CDR3 DNA sequence: TGCGCCAGCAGCCAGGATACAGTGTCTGGAAACACCATATATTTT. Protein sequence: CASSQDTVSGNTIYF.

The chain uses TRBV21-1 and TRBJ1-5; TRBD1, the table's D call, was not compared with the DNA. TRBV21-1 is recorded as a pseudogene. This CDR3 contains 14 residues. The CDR3 here is CASSKVQGNQPQHF. CDR3 DNA: TGTGCCAGCAGCAAAGTTCAGGGCAATCAGCCCCAGCATTTT.

The chain couples TRBV28 to TRBJ2-4, with 8 bases aligning to TRBD2. The J segment lost 8 bases and the V segment lost 1 base, leaving 10 bases of the junction unmatched. Germline V CDR1 and CDR2: MDHEN, SYDVKM. This CDR3 region has 16 residues. The CDR3 DNA reads TGTGCCAGCAGTTTATTCCGAGCGGGGGAGGGGGACATTCAGTACTTC. It specifies CASSLFRAGEGDIQYF.

The chain joins TRBV28 to TRBJ1-2; TRBD1 matches at 7 bases. Germline-derived CDR1 and CDR2 are MDHEN and SYDVKM. Trimming at V came to 5 bases and at J to 8 bases, leaving 8 bases not matched to a gene. The CDR3 is 13 residues long. The chain's CDR3 is CASSDDRARGYTF. Here the CDR3 DNA reads TGTGCCAGCAGTGACGACAGGGCGCGCGGCTACACCTTC.

This clone came up a few times. V gene TRBV6-7 combines with J gene TRBJ1-5, with a tentative D call TRBD1 (5 bases). TRBV6-7 is an ORF, with its function uncertain. The length of the CDR3 is 14 residues. The V and J ends lost 8 bases and 2 bases respectively, with 13 bases between them. The CDR3 loop is CASFLSGGNQPQHF. The CDR3 DNA follows: TGTGCCAGCTTCCTGTCGGGGGGCAATCAGCCCCAGCATTTT.

V gene TRBV27 combines with J gene TRBJ2-5, with 12 bases lining up with TRBD2. The V and J ends lost 5 bases and 1 base, in that order; junction bases with no gene match: 14. The CDR3 consists of 19 residues. CDR1 is MNHEY, CDR2 SMNVEV, per germline (reference sequence). CDR3 DNA sequence: TGTGCCAGCAGTACAGACCTATGGACTAGCGGGGCCCTCCAAGAGACCCAGTACTTC. This codes for CASSTDLWTSGALQETQYF.